The next 31 T cell receptor beta chains were all read from a single sample in a study of cytomegalovirus exposure and HLA in healthy donors. TCRdb keeps only in-frame clones here, not all; method: immunoSEQ multiplex PCR. The sample holds some 140,000 clones, 90% seen once. The sample consisted of PBMCs. These receptors were collected from a woman aged 30 to 39 in good health and CMV-seropositive.

This chain links TRBV2 with TRBJ1-4, with TRBD1 matching 7 bases. Germline V CDR1 and CDR2: SNHLY, FYNNEI. There are 13 residues in the CDR3. This CDR3 is CASQGQTNEKLFF. The CDR3 DNA reads TGTGCTAGTCAGGGACAGACTAATGAAAAACTGTTTTTT.

Only a few counts were recorded for this clone. The rearrangement links TRBV7-8 to TRBJ1-5; D not resolved. The V gene's germline CDR1 is SGHVS and CDR2 FQNEAQ. The CDR3 spans 16 residues. Trimming stripped 3 bases from V and 3 bases from J, with 15 bases between. The chain's CDR3 is CASSFQPWPNNQPQHF. The DNA for the CDR3 is TGTGCCAGCAGCTTCCAACCGTGGCCAAACAATCAGCCCCAGCATTTT. Full variable domain (missing parts from reference TRBV7-8 and TRBJ1-5): GAGVSQSPRYKVAKRGQDVALRCDPISGHVSLFWYQQALGQGPEFLTYFQNEAQLDKSGLPSDRFFAERPEGSVSTLKIQRTQQEDSAVYLCASSFQPWPNNQPQHFGDGTRLSIL.

In its sample, this clone was seen once. The V gene is TRBV6-6, the J gene TRBJ1-4, with 7 bases matching TRBD1. The germline V gene has CDR1 MNHNY and CDR2 SVGAGI (reference sequence). V shed 8 bases and J 6 bases; nucleotides not matched to a gene: 12. The CDR3 totals 15 residues. CDR3 DNA: TGTGCCAGCCTCGCGGGGACAGTAGCTGATGAAAAACTGTTTTTT. Amino acids: CASLAGTVADEKLFF.

V usage is TRBV28 and J usage is TRBJ2-2; D remains unclear. Between the trimmed V and J ends, which lost 6 bases and 6 bases, there was a span of 8 bases. Germline V CDR1 and CDR2: MDHEN, SYDVKM. This CDR3 spans 12 amino acids. CDR3 region: CASSLKPGELFF. CDR3 DNA: TGTGCCAGCAGCCTAAAGCCCGGGGAGCTGTTTTTT.

CDR3 protein: CASSTRIAGESYNEQFF. The CDR3 nucleotides read TGTGCCAGCAGCACACGCATAGCGGGAGAGTCCTACAATGAGCAGTTCTTC. The chain uses TRBV28 and TRBJ2-1, with 9 bases matching TRBD2. This CDR3 has 17 amino acids. Germline trimming cut 6 bases from V and 1 base from J; bases unmatched to any gene: 10. The germline V gene encodes CDR1 MDHEN and CDR2 SYDVKM.

The chain joins TRBV27 to TRBJ2-3; D possibly corresponds to TRBD1 (5 bases). Trimming took off 4 bases at V and 0 bases at J, with 8 bases between the two ends. This CDR3 contains 14 residues. CDR1 is MNHEY and CDR2 is SMNVEV in the germline V gene (reference sequence). CDR3 residues: CASSWGYSTDTQYF. CDR3 coding DNA: TGTGCCAGCAGTTGGGGCTATAGCACAGATACGCAGTATTTT.

The J gene is TRBJ1-1, the V gene TRBV5-4, with D unclear. Trimming shortened V by 0 bases and J by 1 base, and 13 bases separated the two germline ends. Germline V CDR1 and CDR2: SGHNT, YYREEE (reference sequence). This CDR3 has 16 amino acids. CDR3 residues: CASSLEWEPGNTEAFF. CDR3 nucleotide sequence: TGTGCCAGCAGCTTGGAGTGGGAGCCCGGGAACACTGAAGCTTTCTTT.

This rearrangement joins TRBV5-7 to TRBJ2-7; TRBD1 matches 9 bases. TRBV5-7 is an open reading frame, and its role is uncertain. J lost 7 bases, V lost 5 bases, and 16 bases had no gene match. This CDR3 is built from 16 residues. CDR3 sequence reads: CASRKSYRDRVLEQYF. Here the CDR3 DNA reads TGTGCCAGCAGAAAATCGTACCGGGACAGGGTTCTAGAGCAGTACTTC.

The chain couples TRBV11-2 to TRBJ2-7; 7 bases are shared with TRBD2. Germline assignment: CDR1 SGHAT and CDR2 FQNNGV. V was clipped by 3 bases and J by 6 bases; unmatched bases: 17. CDR3 length: 17 residues. CDR3 sequence reads: CASSLPSATSLLVEQYF. The CDR3 region has the DNA TGTGCCAGCAGCTTGCCCTCTGCGACTAGCCTTCTTGTCGAGCAGTACTTC.

In regard to this clone: One end of the junction is discordant with germline, which a read error may explain. This chain connects TRBV18 to TRBJ2-7; TRBD1 aligns across 8 bases. The CDR3 totals 13 residues. The germline V gene has CDR1 KGHSH and CDR2 LQKENI. DNA of the CDR3: TGTGCCAGCTCTCCACAGGGGGTCGAGGAGCAGTACTTC. Translating gives CASSPQGVEEQYF.

The chain couples TRBV19 to TRBJ2-7; 7 bases are a match to TRBD1. V trimming: 3 bases; J trimming: 6 bases; junction bases outside the gene matches: 11. Germline-derived CDR1 and CDR2 are LNHDA and SQIVND (reference sequence). The CDR3 is 15 amino acids. The CDR3 DNA reads TGTGCCAGTAGTATCTCCTCGACAGGGTATGGCGAGCAGTACTTC. Amino acid sequence: CASSISSTGYGEQYF.

The rearrangement joins TRBV15 to TRBJ1-2; no clear D gene. Trimming removed 0 bases from V and 3 bases from J, with 17 bases in between. The CDR3 contains 17 residues. Germline CDR1 and CDR2: LNHNV and YYDKDF (reference sequence). CDR3 bases: TGTGCCACCAGCAGAGATTGGGCCAGGTCTTTAGACTATGGCTACACCTTC. This codes for CATSRDWARSLDYGYTF. The complete variable domain, with remaining parts taken from reference TRBV15 and TRBJ1-2, reads DAMVIQNPRYQVTQFGKPVTLSCSQTLNHNVMYWYQQKSSQAPKLLFHYYDKDFNNEADTPDNFQSRRPNTSFCFLDIRSPGLGDTAMYLCATSRDWARSLDYGYTFGSGTRLTVV.

The gene calls are TRBV4-2 and TRBJ2-3, with a possible D match to TRBD2 (5 bases). V dropped 2 bases and J dropped 5 bases, with 8 bases sitting between them. Germline V gene lookup returns CDR1 LGHNA and CDR2 YNFKEQ. This CDR3 is 13 amino acids long. The CDR3 DNA reads as TGTGCCAGCAGCCAAACGAGCGGAGATACGCAGTATTTT. Its translation is CASSQTSGDTQYF.

In its sample, this clone was seen once. The V gene is TRBV4-1, the J gene TRBJ1-4, with 7 bases fitting TRBD1. The CDR3 extends over 17 amino acids. Per germline, CDR1 MGHRA and CDR2 YSYEKL. The ends lost 5 bases at V and 1 base at J; junction bases unmatched: 10. CDR3 in amino acids: CASSVWGQILTNEKLFF. CDR3 coding DNA: TGCGCCAGCAGCGTCTGGGGACAGATCCTAACTAATGAAAAACTGTTTTTT.

The chain has TRBV7-2 and TRBJ1-2; the D gene is possibly TRBD1 (5 bases). Trimming left V 5 bases short and J 1 base short, with 11 bases between. Germline CDR1 and CDR2: SGHTA and FQGNSA. This CDR3 has 14 residues. CDR3 in DNA: TGTGCCAGCAGCGTGGGGGGAGTTAACTATGGCTACACCTTC. Translated, it gives CASSVGGVNYGYTF.

This chain uses TRBV4-1 with TRBJ2-7, with 7 bases lining up with TRBD1. This CDR3 comprises 18 residues. Germline V gene data show CDR1 as MGHRA and CDR2 as YSYEKL. J gave up 3 bases and V 1 base, and 15 bases lay outside the gene matches. The CDR3 coding sequence is TGCGCCAGCAGCCAAGTAGACTTTATCCCGGGACAGAACTACGAGCAGTACTTC. As protein: CASSQVDFIPGQNYEQYF.

The chain uses TRBV10-2 and TRBJ2-4; weak D call: TRBD2 (5 bases). Trimming cost V 0 bases and J 5 bases, with 14 bases left between them. The CDR3 totals 16 residues. CDR1 and CDR2 (germline): WSHSY, SAAADI. The CDR3 here is CASSESAALRENIQYF. CDR3 sequence (DNA): TGCGCCAGCAGTGAGTCGGCGGCCCTGAGGGAAAACATTCAGTACTTC.

The chain has TRBV6-1 and TRBJ2-7; 8 bases are shared with TRBD1. There are 15 residues in the CDR3. Germline loops: CDR1 MNHNS, CDR2 SASEGT. J gave up 2 bases and V 0 bases, and 3 bases lay outside the gene matches. CDR3 amino acids: CASSEAAGGTYEQYF. CDR3 bases: TGTGCCAGCAGTGAAGCAGCAGGGGGCACCTACGAGCAGTACTTC.

The chain couples TRBV6-6 to TRBJ1-4; 8 bases agree with TRBD1. CDR1 is MNHNY and CDR2 is SVGAGI in the germline V gene (reference sequence). The CDR3 loop spans 15 amino acids. Germline trimming cut 7 bases from V and 15 bases from J; bases unmatched to any gene: 19. CDR3 loop: CASNLRGQGYHPVFF. The CDR3 bases are TGTGCCAGCAACTTACGAGGACAGGGTTACCACCCGGTGTTTTTT.

The chain links TRBV18 to TRBJ2-3, with D possibly matching TRBD1 (6 bases). The germline gives CDR1 KGHSH, CDR2 LQKENI. This CDR3 has 14 amino acids. Trimming removed 3 bases from V and 5 bases from J, with 12 bases in between. The CDR3 nucleotides are TGTGCCAGCTCACCGGGTACAGGGATAGATACGCAGTATTTT. This sequence encodes CASSPGTGIDTQYF.

This chain joins TRBV29-1 and TRBJ1-1; maybe TRBD1 (5 bases). Per the germline V gene, CDR1 is SQVTM and CDR2 is ANQGSEA. The CDR3 consists of 11 residues. Trimming took 7 bases from V and 11 from J, leaving 17 bases between them. The CDR3 nucleotides read TGCAGCGCCGCGACAGCCCTTAGGGCTTTCTTT. Amino acids: CSAATALRAFF.

The CDR3 DNA follows: TGTGCCACCAGCAGAGATTTGCGACAGAACCAAGAGACCCAGTACTTC. It codes for CATSRDLRQNQETQYF. V and J are TRBV15 and TRBJ2-5, with D possibly matching TRBD1 (5 bases). The CDR3 spans 16 residues. Deletions cut 0 bases from V and 0 bases from J, with 11 bases between. The germline V gene has CDR1 LNHNV and CDR2 YYDKDF (reference sequence).

This chain uses TRBV18 with TRBJ2-7, with TRBD2 matching 10 bases. This CDR3 is 16 amino acids long. V trimming: 0 bases; J trimming: 3 bases; junction bases outside the gene matches: 5. Germline CDR1 and CDR2: KGHSH and LQKENI. As DNA, the CDR3 is TGTGCCAGCTCACCACCGGGGCTAGCGGGAGTCTACGAGCAGTACTTC. This sequence encodes CASSPPGLAGVYEQYF.

The V and J genes are TRBV29-1 and TRBJ1-5; 7 bases fit TRBD1. Germline-derived CDR1 and CDR2 are SQVTM and ANQGSEA. V lost 3 bases and J lost 2; bases outside the gene matches: 13. The CDR3 covers 17 residues. CDR3 DNA sequence: TGCAGCGTTGATCAGGAACAGGGGAGGTCCGGCAATCAGCCCCAGCATTTT. It specifies CSVDQEQGRSGNQPQHF.

The chain employs TRBV2 and TRBJ2-7; possible D gene TRBD2, 5 bases. There are 12 residues in the CDR3. Per germline, CDR1 SNHLY and CDR2 FYNNEI. V shed 7 bases and J shed 7 bases, with 14 bases lying between them. The CDR3 protein is CASKRDSGEQYF. In DNA, the CDR3 is TGTGCCAGCAAAAGGGATTCGGGGGAGCAGTACTTC. The entire variable domain, with the rest obtained from reference TRBV2 and TRBJ2-7, is as follows: EPEVTQTPSHQVTQMGQEVILRCVPISNHLYFYWYRQILGQKVEFLVSFYNNEISEKSEIFDDQFSVERPDGSNFTLKIRSTKLEDSAMYFCASKRDSGEQYFGPGTRLTVT.

This rearrangement joins TRBV7-6 to TRBJ2-1, with 16 bases aligning to TRBD2. This CDR3 has 15 residues. The ends lost 5 bases at V and 9 bases at J; junction bases unmatched: 4. Germline V gene sequence: CDR1 SGHVS, CDR2 FNYEAQ. In DNA, the CDR3 is TGTGCCAGCAGCGGGGGGACTAGCGGGAGGGCTGAGCAGTTCTTC. Translated: CASSGGTSGRAEQFF.

The chain carries TRBV10-2 and TRBJ1-3; D is unclear. Germline CDR1 WSHSY, CDR2 SAAADI. The CDR3 loop spans 15 amino acids. V lost 3 bases to trimming and J lost 2 bases, with 11 bases between them. CDR3 in DNA: TGCGCCAGCAGTGACCCCACGTACACTGGAAACACCATATATTTT. This translates into CASSDPTYTGNTIYF.

V usage is TRBV6-6 and J usage is TRBJ2-7; possibly TRBD1 for D (6 bases). CDR1 and CDR2 from the germline V gene are MNHNY and SVGAGI (reference sequence). The CDR3 spans 11 residues. V gave up 6 bases and J gave up 7 bases, with 10 bases separating them. In DNA form, the CDR3 reads TGTGCCAGCAGCGAAGGGGGTGAGCAGTACTTC. It codes for CASSEGGEQYF.

The sample holds many counts of this clone. The chain couples TRBV18 to TRBJ1-6, with 10 bases fitting TRBD1. This CDR3 comprises 18 residues. Germline loops: CDR1 KGHSH, CDR2 LQKENI. Germline trimming cut 3 bases from V and 2 bases from J; bases unmatched to any gene: 7. The CDR3 bases are TGTGCCAGCTCACCCTCCTCGGGACAGGGGCCCTATAATTCACCCCTCCACTTT. Translating it yields CASSPSSGQGPYNSPLHF.

The chain uses TRBV15 and TRBJ2-3, with 10 nucleotides matching TRBD2. Per the germline V gene, CDR1 is LNHNV and CDR2 is YYDKDF (reference sequence). The V gene end was trimmed by 5 bases and the J gene end by 4 bases; junction bases not matched to a gene: 12. The CDR3 covers 17 residues. The chain's CDR3 is CATSPYPQREGPDTQYF. CDR3 bases: TGTGCCACCAGCCCTTACCCCCAGCGGGAGGGCCCAGATACGCAGTATTTT.

CDR3 loop: CSAQSPWGQSLNYEQYF. As DNA, the CDR3 is TGCAGCGCTCAATCCCCATGGGGGCAGTCTCTGAATTACGAGCAGTACTTC. V usage is TRBV29-1 and J usage is TRBJ2-7; a weak D match, TRBD1 (6 bases). The CDR3 consists of 17 residues. The V and J ends lost 7 bases and 4 bases respectively, with 29 bases between them. The V gene's germline CDR1 is SQVTM and CDR2 ANQGSEA.